This T cell receptor (beta chain) was retrieved from a study of blood T cells in healthy people across ages. As to this clonotype: Its matching antigen is unknown.

The CDR3 is 16 residues long. Trimming removed 2 bases from V and 2 bases from J; junction bases left unmatched: 2. The V gene's germline CDR1 is MNHNS and CDR2 SASEGT. Combining a sample-barcoded 5' primer with a J-beta primer mix, a second PCR ran for 7 to 11 cycles. TCRdb reprocessed the 5' RACE reads via MiXCR and lists one record per CDR3 protein. This table holds roughly 1.6 million distinct CDR3 sequences, around 36% found once. Whole-study results and caveats: Reliance upon unsorted PBMCs precluded definitive naive versus antigen-experienced comparison. The percentage of naive T cells correlated strongly with TCR beta diversity. Naive CD4+ cell counts and diversity both ran higher in long-lived than in aged donors. Considered underestimates were the diversity estimates obtained from one million T cells.

V gene TRBV6-1 combines with J gene TRBJ2-3; 12 bases map to TRBD2. Sequencing input: blood. This clonotype was sampled from a woman in her twenties or thirties in good health. The CDR3 DNA reads TGTGCCAGCAGTGAAACTAGCGGGGGGTACACAGATACGCAGTATTTT. Translating gives CASSETSGGYTDTQYF.